This T cell receptor beta chain appears in the sequencing data of a study of T cell responses to AZD1222 COVID-19 vaccine. Clones were read by immunoSEQ multiplex PCR, and TCRdb kept only the in-frame ones, dropping some. The table includes over 130,000 clones, about 93% detected once. Remarks on this clone: Its target is unknown.

Study-wide points: Reportedly, nearly half the spike-specific TCRs target unmutated variant regions. Increased Spike-specific TCR breadth and depth were observed after two AZD1222 doses. The donors showed a predominance of white British ancestry and of females, with possible underestimation of clonal diversity.

The germline gives CDR1 SEHNR, CDR2 FQNEAQ (reference sequence). The ends were cut back, 1 base at V and 8 bases at J, with 8 bases in the middle. The CDR3 has 13 amino acids. The specimen comprised peripheral blood, sampled 28 days after the second AZD1222 dose. The receptor was derived from an adult who received the AZD1222 COVID-19 vaccine. This rearrangement joins TRBV7-9 to TRBJ1-4; D ambiguous. The CDR3 nucleotides read TGTGCCAGCAGCTTAGGAGGGATGGAAAAACTGTTTTTT. Amino acid sequence: CASSLGGMEKLFF.